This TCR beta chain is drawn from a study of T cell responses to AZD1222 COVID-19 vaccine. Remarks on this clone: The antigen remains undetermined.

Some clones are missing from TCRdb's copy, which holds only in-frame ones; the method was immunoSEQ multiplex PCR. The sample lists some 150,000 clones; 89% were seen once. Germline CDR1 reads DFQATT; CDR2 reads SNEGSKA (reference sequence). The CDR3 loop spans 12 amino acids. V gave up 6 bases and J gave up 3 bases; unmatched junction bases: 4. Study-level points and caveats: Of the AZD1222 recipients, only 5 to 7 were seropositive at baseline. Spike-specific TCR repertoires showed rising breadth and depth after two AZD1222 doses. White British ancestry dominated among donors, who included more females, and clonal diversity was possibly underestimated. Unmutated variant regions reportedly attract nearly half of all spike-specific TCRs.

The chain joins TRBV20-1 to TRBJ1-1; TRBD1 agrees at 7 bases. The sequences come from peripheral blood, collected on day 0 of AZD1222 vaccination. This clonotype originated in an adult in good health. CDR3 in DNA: TGCAGTGCCAGTCAGGGGGACACTGAAGCTTTCTTT. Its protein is CSASQGDTEAFF.